This TCR beta chain was found in a study of CD8 T cells in ankylosing spondylitis (dated by TCRdb to 2016 to 2017). Study-wide context: The study profiled T cell receptor beta repertoires in healthy donors and ankylosing spondylitis patients to find disease-linked TCR variants. The whole study cohort included some 100 healthy donors and about two dozen ankylosing spondylitis patients. Peripheral blood was sampled, and synovial fluid was additionally collected from ankylosing spondylitis patients. What the research found in general, with its limitations: Significant enrichment of the disease-linked clones was reported in matched synovial fluid samples from ankylosing spondylitis patients. Blood from ankylosing spondylitis patients appeared to be characterized by a TCR beta motif made up of eight highly homologous amino acid variants. Some TCR beta motif variants had previously been reported in synovial fluid and blood of reactive arthritis patients, which suggested common disease-initiation mechanisms. The disease-linked clones had a CD8+ phenotype and were found at relatively low frequencies in peripheral blood.

This clonotype has a count of ten or more. The specificity of this receptor is unknown. Base qualities are not provided; no much larger clone lies one nucleotide away. Sequencing was carried out with an Illumina HiSeq 2500. Quantitative 5'-RACE with molecular barcodes was the method used to prepare the TCR beta libraries. The original methods were these. Disease-linked TCR variants were identified with a new computational method built on a probabilistic model of VDJ rearrangement. The public reads were run again by TCRdb, first through fastp at Q25 and then through MiXCR, and only productive beta chains were kept. A single entry per CDR3 protein holds the most common genes and DNA from its merged rows. What appears here as the V and J calls and clone size reflects TCRdb's work, not the paper's. The sample table lists tens of thousands of distinct CDR3 sequences, around 6.7% of them with a count of one. The top ten clonotypes cover 10% of the sample.

Trimming costs V 1 base and J 5 bases, and their ends lie 7 bases apart. From the germline V gene, CDR1 is SGHRS and CDR2 is YFSETQ. The CDR3 holds 13 amino acids from the cysteine to the phenylalanine. The sequence is cut down to CDR3 DNA, 39 bases in frame from base 1. Sample: blood, either unsorted or a sorted T cell fraction (not recorded which). The TCR was taken from a male donor with ankylosing spondylitis or in good health (not recorded which). The receptor chain draws on TRBV5-1 and TRBJ2-1, and possibly TRBD2, on 6 matching bases. The DNA sequence is as follows: TGCGCCAGCAGCTTGTGGGGGGACAATGAGCAGTTCTTC. It translates to CASSLWGDNEQFF.